This is a list of T cell receptor beta chains from one sample in a study of cytomegalovirus exposure and HLA in healthy donors. TCRdb's table, derived via immunoSEQ multiplex PCR, lists solely in-frame clones and lacks some. The specimen's table records roughly 35,000 clones. Sequencing was carried out using PBMCs. Receptors were obtained from a middle-aged woman in good health and CMV-seropositive. Both conserved end residues are part of each CDR3. The D gene is left open where the match is weak.

TRBV7-2	NA	TRBJ2-2	TGTGCCAGCAGCTTAAGGGCTGGGAGTTTCGGGGAGCTGTTTTTT	CASSLRAGSFGELFF
TRBV11-2	TRBD2	TRBJ2-1	TGTGCCAGCAGCTTCCGGGCGGGAGGGCCTGGTGAGCAGTTCTTC	CASSFRAGGPGEQFF
TRBV2	NA	TRBJ2-7	TGTGCCAGCAGTGAACACGGGGGAGTCTACGAGCAGTACTTC	CASSEHGGVYEQYF
TRBV28	NA	TRBJ1-1	TGTGCCAGCAGTTTAGAAGGGAGGGGCACTGAAGCTTTCTTT	CASSLEGRGTEAFF
TRBV20-1	NA	TRBJ1-4	TGCAGTGCTCAGGATGAAAAACTGTTTTTT	CSAQDEKLFF
TRBV6-5	NA	TRBJ1-5	TGTGCCAGCAGTTCCGGGAGTCAGCCCCAGCATTTT	CASSSGSQPQHF
TRBV11-2	NA	TRBJ2-2	TGTGCCAGCTCTAGGGGGTTAGACACCGGGGAGCTGTTTTTT	CASSRGLDTGELFF
TRBV27	TRBD1	TRBJ1-5	TGTGCCAGCAGGGGCGCAGGGGGTCTCGGTCAGCCCCAGCATTTT	CASRGAGGLGQPQHF
TRBV9	NA	TRBJ1-5	TGTGCCAGCAGCCAAGGGGGGGAGGGTCAGCCCCAGCATTTT	CASSQGGEGQPQHF
TRBV11-2	NA	TRBJ1-4	TGTGCCAGCAGCTTAGGCAACATAGGCGGGGGCGGTGAAAAACTGTTTTTT	CASSLGNIGGGGEKLFF
TRBV30	NA	TRBJ2-6	TGTGCCTGGAGTAACAATCCAATGGGCTTCCTATCTGGGGCCAACGTCCTGACTTTC	CAWSNNPMGFLSGANVLTF
TRBV5-1	NA	TRBJ2-1	TGCGCCAGCAGCTTAAGCCTCACCTACAATGAGCAGTTCTTC	CASSLSLTYNEQFF
TRBV7-3	NA	TRBJ2-5	TGTGCCAGCAGCCCAAATAACATGGAGACCCAGTACTTC	CASSPNNMETQYF
TRBV28	TRBD1	TRBJ2-2	TGTGCCAGCAGTTCGGGACAGATCAACACCGGGGAGCTGTTTTTT	CASSSGQINTGELFF
TRBV27	NA	TRBJ2-5	TGTGCCAGCAAGGGGGACCAAGAGACCCAGTACTTC	CASKGDQETQYF
TRBV9	TRBD2	TRBJ2-1	TGTGCCAGCAGCGTCATAGCGGGAGGACATGGGAATGAGCAGTTCTTC	CASSVIAGGHGNEQFF
TRBV18	NA	TRBJ2-2	TGTGCCAGCTCACGGCGGGACAGCGGAAACACCGGGGAGCTGTTTTTT	CASSRRDSGNTGELFF
TRBV11-2	NA	TRBJ1-1	TGTGCCAGCAGGTTAACAGGGTCCACTGAAGCTTTCTTT	CASRLTGSTEAFF
TRBV5-1	NA	TRBJ2-6	TGCGCCAGCAGCTTGGTCGGGGCTGGGGCCAACGTCCTGACTTTC	CASSLVGAGANVLTF
TRBV11-2	NA	TRBJ2-7	TGTGCCAGCAGCCTCCGCCGACAGTCCAGCTCCTACGAGCAGTACTTC	CASSLRRQSSSYEQYF
TRBV10-3	TRBD2	TRBJ2-1	TGTGCCATGTCTAGCGGGAGCCCGAATGAGCAGTTCTTC	CAMSSGSPNEQFF
TRBV18	TRBD1	TRBJ2-4	TGTGCCAGCTCACCATCCAGGGGGCCTGGCATTCAGTACTTC	CASSPSRGPGIQYF
TRBV28	NA	TRBJ1-6	TGTGCCAGCAGTTTAGAGACAGTTAATTCACCCCTCCACTTT	CASSLETVNSPLHF
TRBV28	NA	TRBJ1-6	TGTGCCAGCAACAGGGACGATTCACCCCTCCACTTT	CASNRDDSPLHF
TRBV5-6	TRBD2	TRBJ2-1	TGTGCCAGCAGCTTGGGCACTAGCGTCTACAATGAGCAGTTCTTC	CASSLGTSVYNEQFF
TRBV19	NA	TRBJ2-7	TGTGCCAGTAGTATGCAGGGAAAGAAATACGAGCAGTACTTC	CASSMQGKKYEQYF
TRBV5-6	NA	TRBJ1-1	TGTGCCAGCAGCTTGGTAGACAGGTCGAACACTGAAGCTTTCTTT	CASSLVDRSNTEAFF
TRBV5-4	NA	TRBJ1-3	TGTGCCAGTCACAGGGAATCTGGAAACACCATATATTTT	CASHRESGNTIYF
TRBV11-1	TRBD1	TRBJ2-1	TGTGCCAGCAGCTTAAGATTAGGGGGCCGGGACAATGAGCAGTTCTTC	CASSLRLGGRDNEQFF
TRBV5-1	TRBD2	TRBJ2-1	TGCGCCAGCAGCTTGCGGGTAGCGGGGGGCTCGGGTAATGAGCAGTTCTTC	CASSLRVAGGSGNEQFF
TRBV15	TRBD2	TRBJ2-7	TGTGCCACCTACCAACCGGGACTAAAATACGAGCAGTACTTC	CATYQPGLKYEQYF
TRBV6-5	NA	TRBJ2-6	TGTGCCAGCAGTAAACAGGGAACTGGGGCCAACGTCCTGACTTTC	CASSKQGTGANVLTF
TRBV15	NA	TRBJ1-1	TGTGCCACCAGCAGAGTGGGAGTTAACACTGAAGCTTTCTTT	CATSRVGVNTEAFF
TRBV7-9	TRBD1	TRBJ1-4	TGTGCCAGCAGCTTAGGGGCAGGGGGAGAAAAACTGTTTTTT	CASSLGAGGEKLFF
TRBV6-6	TRBD2	TRBJ2-1	TGTGCCAGCAGTTACGTTCTAGCGGGAGACAATGAGCAGTTCTTC	CASSYVLAGDNEQFF
TRBV28	TRBD2	TRBJ2-7	TGTGCCAGCAGCCTAGCGGGAGTGGCCTACGAGCAGTACTTC	CASSLAGVAYEQYF
TRBV19	TRBD1	TRBJ1-6	TGTGCCAGTAGTATTTCACAGGGGTTTGATTCACCCCTCCACTTT	CASSISQGFDSPLHF
TRBV6-5	NA	TRBJ1-2	TGTGCCAGCAGTTACGTCGCGGCAGGGGATGGCTACACCTTC	CASSYVAAGDGYTF
TRBV19	NA	TRBJ1-3	TGTGCCAGTAGTAGGAGTAATGGAAACACCATATATTTT	CASSRSNGNTIYF
TRBV28	NA	TRBJ2-7	TGTGCCAGCAGTTTTGTTGGCCCCTACGAGCAGTACTTC	CASSFVGPYEQYF
TRBV30	NA	TRBJ2-7	TGTGCCTGGAGTACCGGACACCACTACGAGCAGTACTTC	CAWSTGHHYEQYF
TRBV23-1	NA	TRBJ1-5	TGCGCCAGCAGTCAATCAGAACAGGGATCCTATAGCAATCAGCCCCAGCATTTT	CASSQSEQGSYSNQPQHF
TRBV7-9	NA	TRBJ2-1	TGTGCCAGCAGTCCCGAGGGCTCCTACAATGAGCAGTTCTTC	CASSPEGSYNEQFF
TRBV10-3	NA	TRBJ1-1	TGTGCCATCACTCCGGGAAAGGGAACAAATAAGAACACTGAAGCTTTCTTT	CAITPGKGTNKNTEAFF
TRBV7-3	NA	TRBJ1-6	TGTGCCAGCAGTGGCGGAAATAATTCACCCCTCCACTTT	CASSGGNNSPLHF
TRBV18	TRBD1	TRBJ2-7	TGTGCCAGCTCACCACAACAGGGGGACGAGCAGTACTTC	CASSPQQGDEQYF
TRBV23-1	NA	TRBJ2-2	TGCGCCAGCAGTCCTCCGAGCGGATCGAACACCGGGGAGCTGTTTTTT	CASSPPSGSNTGELFF
TRBV5-1	TRBD1	TRBJ2-5	TGCGCCAGCAGCACTCGGGACAGCCTTGAGACCCAGTACTTC	CASSTRDSLETQYF
TRBV6-1	NA	TRBJ1-5	TGTGCCAGCAGCGCAGGGCCGGGGGATCAGCCCCAGCATTTT	CASSAGPGDQPQHF
TRBV19	NA	TRBJ2-1	TGTGCCAGTAGTATAACCCCACTAGATTACTCCTACAATGAGCAGTTCTTC	CASSITPLDYSYNEQFF
TRBV28	NA	TRBJ2-4	TGTGCACGGTATTTCGGGAACATTCAGTACTTC	CARYFGNIQYF
TRBV18	NA	TRBJ2-2	TGTGCCAGCTCGAGGTACACCGGGGAGCTGTTTTTT	CASSRYTGELFF
TRBV9	NA	TRBJ2-7	TGTGCCAGCAGCGTTCCCCCCTCGGACGAGCAGTACTTC	CASSVPPSDEQYF
TRBV13	NA	TRBJ2-2	TGTGCCAGCAGGTCTTTCACAGGGGGGGACACCGGGGAGCTGTTTTTT	CASRSFTGGDTGELFF
TRBV4-1	NA	TRBJ1-5	TGCGCCAGCAGCCAAGAAAGTGGGCCAAATCAGCCCCAGCATTTT	CASSQESGPNQPQHF
TRBV28	NA	TRBJ2-2	TGTGCCACCCATGGCGGGGCAGTCAGCGCCGGGGAGCTGTTTTTT	CATHGGAVSAGELFF
TRBV6-5	NA	TRBJ2-3	TGTGCCAGCAGAGCCGGGATTGCAGATACGCAGTATTTT	CASRAGIADTQYF
TRBV18	NA	TRBJ2-3	TGTGCCAGCTCACCTAACAGGGCCCAGGTAGATACGCAGTATTTT	CASSPNRAQVDTQYF